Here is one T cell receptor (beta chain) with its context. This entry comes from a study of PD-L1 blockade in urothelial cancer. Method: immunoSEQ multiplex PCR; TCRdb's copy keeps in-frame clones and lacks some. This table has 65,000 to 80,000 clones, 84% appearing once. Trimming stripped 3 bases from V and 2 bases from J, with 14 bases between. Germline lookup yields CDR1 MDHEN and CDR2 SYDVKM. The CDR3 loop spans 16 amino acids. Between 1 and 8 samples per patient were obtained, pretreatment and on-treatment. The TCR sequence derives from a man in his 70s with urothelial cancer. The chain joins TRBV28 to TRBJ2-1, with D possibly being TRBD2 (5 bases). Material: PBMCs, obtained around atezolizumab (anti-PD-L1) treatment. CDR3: CASSFGIERPYNEQFF. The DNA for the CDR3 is TGTGCCAGCAGTTTTGGGATCGAGCGGCCCTACAATGAGCAGTTCTTC.